This entry concerns a single T cell receptor (beta chain). This sample was included in a study of T cell changes during pregnancy in multiple sclerosis. Sequenced by immunoSEQ multiplex PCR; TCRdb stores in-frame clones only, minus some. In the table there are tens of thousands of clones, around 94% of which are singletons. The V gene's germline CDR1 is WNHNN and CDR2 SYGVQD (reference sequence). V was clipped by 3 bases and J by 1 base; unmatched bases: 1. There are 15 residues in the CDR3. The sequence came from a female donor with multiple sclerosis, enrolled in a pregnancy study. Specimen: CD4+ T cells from peripheral blood mononuclear cells, collected before pregnancy. The chain is built from TRBV10-1 and TRBJ2-1; the match to TRBD2 covers 9 bases. CDR3 bases: TGCGCCAGCAGTGATAGCGGGGGTTCCTACAATGAGCAGTTCTTC. Translated, it gives CASSDSGGSYNEQFF.